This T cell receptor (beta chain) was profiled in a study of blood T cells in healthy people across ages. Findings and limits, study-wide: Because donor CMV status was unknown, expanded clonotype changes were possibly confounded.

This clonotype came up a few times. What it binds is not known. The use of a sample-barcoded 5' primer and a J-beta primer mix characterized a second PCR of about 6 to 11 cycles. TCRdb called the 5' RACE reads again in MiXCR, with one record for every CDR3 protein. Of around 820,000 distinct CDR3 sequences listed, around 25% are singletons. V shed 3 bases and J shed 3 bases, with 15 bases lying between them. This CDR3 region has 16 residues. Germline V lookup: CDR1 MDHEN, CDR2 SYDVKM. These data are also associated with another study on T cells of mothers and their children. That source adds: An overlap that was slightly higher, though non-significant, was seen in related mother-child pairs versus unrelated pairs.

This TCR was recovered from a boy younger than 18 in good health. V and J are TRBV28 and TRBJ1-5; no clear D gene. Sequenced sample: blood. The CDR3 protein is CASSFLTRRNNQPQHF. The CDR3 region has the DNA TGTGCCAGCAGTTTTTTGACGAGAAGGAACAATCAGCCCCAGCATTTT.